This T cell receptor beta chain was captured by sequencing in a study of shared clonotypes between healthy human individuals. Background on the study: Participating donors consisted of two women and three men aged 18 to 49.

With respect to this clone: Its antigen is still unknown.

Libraries were prepared by immunoSEQ multiplex PCR; TCRdb keeps only in-frame clonotypes and omits some of them. Here the sample spans fewer than 550,000 clones, 75% to 80% being singletons. The donors, healthy adults who were HIV-negative, had experienced no recent acute infections or vaccinations. Approximately 82 million PBMCs were counted before genomic DNA extraction. Regarding the study as a whole: In having few donors, the study represented limited genetic and exposure-history diversity.

Germline CDR1 MNHEY, CDR2 SMNVEV (reference sequence). Deletions cut 5 bases from V and 1 base from J, with 11 bases between. The length of the CDR3 is 15 residues. The clonotype was recovered from a middle-aged woman in good health. Some clones in this sample may be carry-over from other donors' samples. The V call is TRBV27, the J call TRBJ1-4; D is unresolved. The sample consisted of PBMCs. The CDR3 region has the DNA TGTGCCAGCAGTCCAAGACTCGGAACTAATGAAAAACTGTTTTTT. It is translated as CASSPRLGTNEKLFF. Based on the CDR3 plus reference TRBV27 and TRBJ1-4, the full variable domain is EAQVTQNPRYLITVTGKKLTVTCSQNMNHEYMSWYRQDPGLGLRQIYYSMNVEVTDKGDVPEGYKVSRKEKRNFPLILESPSPNQTSLYFCASSPRLGTNEKLFFGSGTQLSVL.